The source of this TCR beta chain is a study of shared clonotypes between healthy human individuals. Genomic DNA (from each subset) was split evenly across several immunoSEQ plates. Method: immunoSEQ multiplex PCR; TCRdb's copy keeps in-frame clones and lacks some. The sample has approximately 500,000 clones, less than 96% seen once. Study-wide findings and caveats: Incomplete sequencing of sorted subsets was indicated by rarefaction despite large depth.

About this clone: Its antigen is unknown.

The TCR originated in a woman under 40 in good health. The sequencing sample was made of naive CD4+ T cells sorted from blood. As for subset: CD45RA+ positively selected.

The CDR3 is CASRRIESGGIYGYTF. In DNA, the CDR3 is TGTGCCAGCAGGCGAATAGAATCGGGAGGAATTTATGGCTACACCTTC. This chain uses TRBV6-4 with TRBJ1-2; no definite D call. Germline V CDR1 and CDR2: MRHNA, SNTAGT. The germline V and J ends were trimmed by 6 bases and 5 bases, with 22 bases remaining between them. The CDR3 has 16 residues.